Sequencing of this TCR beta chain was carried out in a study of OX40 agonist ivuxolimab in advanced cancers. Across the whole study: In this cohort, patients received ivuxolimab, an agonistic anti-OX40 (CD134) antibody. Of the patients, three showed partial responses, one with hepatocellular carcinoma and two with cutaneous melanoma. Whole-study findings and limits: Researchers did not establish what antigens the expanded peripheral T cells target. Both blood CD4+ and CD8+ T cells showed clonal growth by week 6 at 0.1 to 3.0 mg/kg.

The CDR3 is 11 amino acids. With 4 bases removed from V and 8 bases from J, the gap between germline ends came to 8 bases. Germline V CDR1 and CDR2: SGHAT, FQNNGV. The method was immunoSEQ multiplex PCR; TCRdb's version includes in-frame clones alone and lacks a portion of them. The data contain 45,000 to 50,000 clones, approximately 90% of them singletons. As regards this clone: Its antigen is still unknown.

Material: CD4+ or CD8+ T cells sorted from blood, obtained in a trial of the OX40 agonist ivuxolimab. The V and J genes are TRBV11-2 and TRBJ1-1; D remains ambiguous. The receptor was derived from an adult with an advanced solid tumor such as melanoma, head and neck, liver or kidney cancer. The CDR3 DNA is TGTGCCAGCAGCTGGACGGTAGAAGCTTTCTTT. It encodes CASSWTVEAFF.